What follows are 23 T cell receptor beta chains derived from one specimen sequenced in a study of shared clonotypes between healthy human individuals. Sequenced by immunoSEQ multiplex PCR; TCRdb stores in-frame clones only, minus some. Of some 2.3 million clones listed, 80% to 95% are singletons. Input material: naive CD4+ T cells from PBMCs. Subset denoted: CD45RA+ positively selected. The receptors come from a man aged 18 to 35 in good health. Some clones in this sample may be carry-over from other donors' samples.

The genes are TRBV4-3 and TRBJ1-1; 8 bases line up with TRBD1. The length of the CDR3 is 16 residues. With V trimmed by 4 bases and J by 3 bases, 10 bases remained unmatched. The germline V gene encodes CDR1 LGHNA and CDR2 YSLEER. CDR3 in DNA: TGCGCCAGCAGCCCACGACAGGGGACGGTCGACACTGAAGCTTTCTTT. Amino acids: CASSPRQGTVDTEAFF.

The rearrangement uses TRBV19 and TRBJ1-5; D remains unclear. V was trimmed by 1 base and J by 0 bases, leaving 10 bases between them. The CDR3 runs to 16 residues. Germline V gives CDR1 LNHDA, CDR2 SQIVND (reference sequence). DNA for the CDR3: TGTGCCAGTAGTATAGGTCAGATCTATAGCAATCAGCCCCAGCATTTT. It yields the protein CASSIGQIYSNQPQHF.

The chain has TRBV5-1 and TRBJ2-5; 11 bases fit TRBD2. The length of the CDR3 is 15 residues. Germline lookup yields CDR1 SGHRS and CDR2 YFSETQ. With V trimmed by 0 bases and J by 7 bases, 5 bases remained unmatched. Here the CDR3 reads CASSLGTSGFVTQYF. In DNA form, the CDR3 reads TGCGCCAGCAGCTTGGGGACTAGCGGGTTCGTGACCCAGTACTTC.

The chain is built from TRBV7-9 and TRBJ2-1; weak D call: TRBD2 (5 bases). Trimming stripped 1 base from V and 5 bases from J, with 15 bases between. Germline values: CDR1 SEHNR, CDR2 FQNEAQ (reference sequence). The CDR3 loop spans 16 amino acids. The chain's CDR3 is CASSLVGLRPHNEQFF. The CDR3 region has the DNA TGTGCCAGCAGCTTAGTAGGACTTCGCCCGCACAATGAGCAGTTCTTC.

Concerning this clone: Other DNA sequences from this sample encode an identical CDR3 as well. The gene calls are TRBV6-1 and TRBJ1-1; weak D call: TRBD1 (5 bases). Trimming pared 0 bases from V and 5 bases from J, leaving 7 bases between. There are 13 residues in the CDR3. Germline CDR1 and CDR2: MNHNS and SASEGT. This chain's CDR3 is CASSEARGTEAFF. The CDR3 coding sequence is TGTGCCAGCAGTGAAGCGCGGGGGACTGAAGCTTTCTTT.

CDR3 DNA sequence: TGCGCCAGCAGCTTGGCGGGGGAGGGGAAAAACATTCAGTACTTC. It is translated as CASSLAGEGKNIQYF. The chain employs TRBV5-1 and TRBJ2-4; 7 bases map to TRBD2. Looked up from germline, CDR1 is SGHRS and CDR2 is YFSETQ. V trimming: 0 bases; J trimming: 4 bases; junction bases outside the gene matches: 4. This CDR3 is 15 amino acids long.

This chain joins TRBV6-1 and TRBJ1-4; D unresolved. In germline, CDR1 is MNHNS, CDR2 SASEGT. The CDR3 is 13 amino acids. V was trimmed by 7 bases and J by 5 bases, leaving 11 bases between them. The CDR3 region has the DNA TGTGCCAGCAAAAGGGCCAGCAATGAAAAACTGTTTTTT. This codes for CASKRASNEKLFF.

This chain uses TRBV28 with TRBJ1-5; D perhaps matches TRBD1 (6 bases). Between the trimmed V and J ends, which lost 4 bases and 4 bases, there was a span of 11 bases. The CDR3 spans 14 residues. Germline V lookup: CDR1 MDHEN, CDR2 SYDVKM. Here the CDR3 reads CASSSRRGNQPQHF. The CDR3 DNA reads TGTGCCAGCAGTTCCCGCAGGGGTAATCAGCCCCAGCATTTT.

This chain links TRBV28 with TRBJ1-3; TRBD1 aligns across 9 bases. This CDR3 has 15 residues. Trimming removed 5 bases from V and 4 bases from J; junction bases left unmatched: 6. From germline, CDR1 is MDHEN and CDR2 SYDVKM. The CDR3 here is CASSPGGTGGNTIYF. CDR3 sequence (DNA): TGTGCCAGCAGTCCGGGGGGGACAGGGGGAAACACCATATATTTT.

The CDR3, as DNA: TGTGCCTCATACCGGGCCCCCGACGGGCGCAATCAGCCCCAGCATTTT. Amino acid sequence: CASYRAPDGRNQPQHF. The rearrangement joins TRBV2 to TRBJ1-5; D is undetermined. Germline CDR1 reads SNHLY; CDR2 reads FYNNEI. Trimming left V 11 bases short and J 2 bases short, with 22 bases between. CDR3 length equals 16 residues.

The CDR3 loop reads CASSLDDRYEQYF. The CDR3 nucleotides read TGTGCCAGCAGCTTAGATGACCGCTACGAGCAGTACTTC. This chain joins TRBV11-3 and TRBJ2-7, with D unclear. This CDR3 is 13 amino acids long. In germline, CDR1 is SGHNT, CDR2 YENEEA. V lost 0 bases and J 3 bases, leaving 6 bases between the germline ends.

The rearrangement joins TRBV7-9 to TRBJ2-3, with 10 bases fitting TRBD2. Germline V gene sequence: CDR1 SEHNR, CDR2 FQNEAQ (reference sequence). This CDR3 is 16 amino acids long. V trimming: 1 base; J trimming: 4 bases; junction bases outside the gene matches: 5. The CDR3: CASSLVDLAGADTQYF. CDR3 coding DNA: TGTGCCAGCAGCTTAGTGGATCTAGCGGGAGCAGATACGCAGTATTTT.

The CDR3 DNA reads TGTGCCAGCAGCGGACAGGGGATCGACGAGCAGTACTTC. Its translation: CASSGQGIDEQYF. V usage is TRBV2 and J usage is TRBJ2-7; 9 bases are a match to TRBD1. V was pared by 6 bases and J by 5 bases, with 5 bases of the junction left unmatched. The CDR3 is made up of 13 amino acids. The germline V gene has CDR1 SNHLY and CDR2 FYNNEI.

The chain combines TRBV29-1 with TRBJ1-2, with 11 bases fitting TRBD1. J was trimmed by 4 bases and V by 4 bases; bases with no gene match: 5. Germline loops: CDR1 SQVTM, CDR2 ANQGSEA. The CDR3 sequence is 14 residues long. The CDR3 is CSVVQDRGLYGYTF. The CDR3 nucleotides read TGCAGCGTTGTACAGGACAGGGGGCTCTATGGCTACACCTTC.

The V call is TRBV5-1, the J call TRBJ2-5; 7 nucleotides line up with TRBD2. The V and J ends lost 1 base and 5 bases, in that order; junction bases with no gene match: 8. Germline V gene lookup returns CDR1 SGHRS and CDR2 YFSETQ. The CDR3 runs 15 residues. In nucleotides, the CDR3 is TGCGCCAGCAGCTTGACGAGCGGGATTCTGGAGACCCAGTACTTC. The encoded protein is CASSLTSGILETQYF. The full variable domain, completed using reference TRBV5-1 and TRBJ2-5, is KAGVTQTPRYLIKTRGQQVTLSCSPISGHRSVSWYQQTPGQGLQFLFEYFSETQRNKGNFPGRFSGRQFSNSRSEMNVSTLELGDSALYLCASSLTSGILETQYFGPGTRLLVL.

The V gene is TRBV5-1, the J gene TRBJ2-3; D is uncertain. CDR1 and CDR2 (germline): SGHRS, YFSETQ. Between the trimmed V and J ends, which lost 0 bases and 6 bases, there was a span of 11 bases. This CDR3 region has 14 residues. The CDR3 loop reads CASSLVKAPDTQYF. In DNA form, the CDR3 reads TGCGCCAGCAGCTTGGTCAAGGCCCCGGATACGCAGTATTTT.

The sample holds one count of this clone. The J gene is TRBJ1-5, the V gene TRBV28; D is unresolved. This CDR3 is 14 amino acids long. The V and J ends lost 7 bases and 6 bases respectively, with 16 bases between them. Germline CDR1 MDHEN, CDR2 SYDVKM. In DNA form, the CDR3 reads TGTGCCAGCATAAAGTTCGGGGAATTTCAGCCCCAGCATTTT. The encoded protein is CASIKFGEFQPQHF.

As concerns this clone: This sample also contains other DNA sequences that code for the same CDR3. In DNA form, the CDR3 reads TGCGCCAGCAGCCTAGCAGGGGGCAATCAGCCCCAGCATTTT. It codes for CASSLAGGNQPQHF. The chain employs TRBV4-1 and TRBJ1-5, with D possibly matching TRBD1 (6 bases). V lost 4 bases and J 2 bases, leaving 9 bases between the germline ends. The CDR3 totals 14 residues. Germline assignment: CDR1 MGHRA and CDR2 YSYEKL.

The CDR3 region has the DNA TGTGCCAGTAGGAAAGGACAGGGAGGCTACGAGCAGTACTTC. Residues: CASRKGQGGYEQYF. The chain employs TRBV19 and TRBJ2-7; the match to TRBD1 covers 8 bases. The CDR3 contains 14 residues. Per the germline V gene, CDR1 is LNHDA and CDR2 is SQIVND (reference sequence). J was trimmed by 3 bases and V by 6 bases; bases with no gene match: 7. The full variable domain, its missing parts supplied by reference TRBV19 and TRBJ2-7, is DGGITQSPKYLFRKEGQNVTLSCEQNLNHDAMYWYRQDPGQGLRLIYYSQIVNDFQKGDIAEGYSVSREKKESFPLTVTSAQKNPTAFYLCASRKGQGGYEQYFGPGTRLTVT.

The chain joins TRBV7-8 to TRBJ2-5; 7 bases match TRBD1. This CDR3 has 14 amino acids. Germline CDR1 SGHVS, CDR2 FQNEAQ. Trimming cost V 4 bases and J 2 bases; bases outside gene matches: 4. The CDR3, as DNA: TGTGCCAGCAGCTCCCGACAGGGACAAGAGACCCAGTACTTC. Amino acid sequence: CASSSRQGQETQYF.

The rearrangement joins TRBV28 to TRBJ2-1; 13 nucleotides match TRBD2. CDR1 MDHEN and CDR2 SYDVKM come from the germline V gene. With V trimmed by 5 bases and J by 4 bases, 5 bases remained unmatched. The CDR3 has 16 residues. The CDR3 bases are TGTGCCAGCAGTCCGGGACTAGCGGGACTATACAATGAGCAGTTCTTC. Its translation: CASSPGLAGLYNEQFF.

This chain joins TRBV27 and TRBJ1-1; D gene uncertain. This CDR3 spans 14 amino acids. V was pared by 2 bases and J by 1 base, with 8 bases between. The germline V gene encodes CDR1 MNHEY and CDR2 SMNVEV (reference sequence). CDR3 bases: TGTGCCAGCAGTTTAGCTAGAGAGAACACTGAAGCTTTCTTT. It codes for CASSLARENTEAFF.

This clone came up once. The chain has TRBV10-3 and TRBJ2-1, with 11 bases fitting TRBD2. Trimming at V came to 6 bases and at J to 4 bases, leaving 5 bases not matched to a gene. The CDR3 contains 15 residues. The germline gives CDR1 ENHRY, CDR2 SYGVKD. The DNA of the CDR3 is TGTGCCATCAGCCATGGGACTAGCGGTTACAATGAGCAGTTCTTC. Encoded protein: CAISHGTSGYNEQFF.